The next 6 T cell receptor beta chains were all read from a single sample in a study of response to subunit inactivated influenza vaccine. Each CDR3 protein gets one entry after TCRdb re-called the RT-PCR reads with MiXCR. The data contain 600,000 to 700,000 distinct CDR3 sequences, 14% of them singletons. Sequencing was performed on PBMCs from blood, taken roughly 2 weeks before vaccination. The receptors shown here come from a middle-aged man who received an inactivated influenza vaccine.

The chain combines TRBV28 with TRBJ2-7; TRBD2 aligns across 11 bases. This CDR3 has 14 residues. V lost 7 bases, J lost 3 bases, and 5 bases stayed unmatched. Germline CDR1 is MDHEN and CDR2 is SYDVKM. The CDR3 is CASIPTSGSYEQYF. The DNA of the CDR3 is TGTGCCAGCATCCCAACTAGCGGGAGCTACGAGCAGTACTTC.

The J gene is TRBJ2-2, the V gene TRBV5-1; 7 bases are shared with TRBD1. The CDR3 contains 14 residues. Germline CDR1 SGHRS, CDR2 YFSETQ. The J segment lost 6 bases and the V segment lost 4 bases, leaving 6 bases of the junction unmatched. CDR3 DNA sequence: TGCGCCAGCAGCAACCGACAGGGCCCCGGGGAGCTGTTTTTT. Its translation: CASSNRQGPGELFF.

This clonotype was seen a few times. The chain links TRBV2 to TRBJ2-1, with D tentatively TRBD1 (6 bases). The CDR3 is 13 amino acids. Germline V gene sequence: CDR1 SNHLY, CDR2 FYNNEI. Trimming took off 4 bases at V and 3 bases at J, with 7 bases between the two ends. In DNA form, the CDR3 reads TGTGCCAGCAGTGGGACAGACTACAATGAGCAGTTCTTC. Protein product: CASSGTDYNEQFF.

The V gene is TRBV24-1, the J gene TRBJ2-5; perhaps TRBD1 as D (5 bases). Germline V gene sequence: CDR1 KGHDR, CDR2 SFDVKD. The CDR3 covers 13 residues. V dropped 9 bases and J dropped 6 bases, with 16 bases sitting between them. CDR3 DNA sequence: TGTGCCACCTCGAAGACAGACAGCAAGACCCAGTACTTC. Translation: CATSKTDSKTQYF.

The chain has TRBV28 and TRBJ2-7, with D maybe TRBD1 (6 bases). This CDR3 is 15 amino acids long. Germline CDR1 MDHEN, CDR2 SYDVKM. V lost 4 bases and J lost 1, with 14 bases in between. The CDR3 protein is CASSSGAALSYEQYF. CDR3 coding DNA: TGTGCCAGCAGTTCAGGGGCAGCCCTGTCCTACGAGCAGTACTTC.

This chain links TRBV20-1 with TRBJ1-3, with D perhaps TRBD1 (5 bases). V was shortened by 5 bases and J by 0 bases, with 11 bases between the two germline ends. The CDR3 extends over 14 amino acids. Germline V gene data show CDR1 as DFQATT and CDR2 as SNEGSKA (reference sequence). CDR3 in amino acids: CSAGTRGSGNTIYF. The CDR3 nucleotides are TGCAGTGCTGGGACTCGTGGCTCTGGAAACACCATATATTTT.